Listed below are T cell receptor beta chains from one sample, sequenced in a study of OX40 agonist ivuxolimab in advanced cancers. Repertoires were generated with immunoSEQ multiplex PCR, while TCRdb's copy carries only in-frame clones and drops some. The sample yields just under 55,000 clones, around 80% seen once. The sample was CD4+ or CD8+ T cells sorted from blood, taken in a trial of the OX40 agonist ivuxolimab. The receptors derive from an adult with an advanced solid tumor such as melanoma, head and neck, liver or kidney cancer. Both conserved end residues are part of each CDR3. A D gene is named only where the DNA matches it firmly. Only part of the rows carry a size: once, few, many, or a class if the clone is expanded.

length	size	V	J	D	DNA	CDR3
14	NA	TRBV7-2	TRBJ2-1	NA	TGTGCCAGCAGCACCCCTTGGAGGGGAGACGAGCAGTTCTTC	CASSTPWRGDEQFF
11	NA	TRBV19	TRBJ1-5	NA	TGTGCCAGTAAGGGGGGGGATCCCCAGCATTTT	CASKGGDPQHF
12	NA	TRBV29-1	TRBJ2-1	NA	TGCAGCGTTGGTAGGCCCTACAATGAGCAGTTCTTC	CSVGRPYNEQFF
13	NA	TRBV10-3	TRBJ1-2	NA	TGTGCCATCAGTGTCTCTCCGAACTATGGCTACACCTTC	CAISVSPNYGYTF
13	NA	TRBV5-8	TRBJ1-2	NA	TGTGCCAGCAGTACCGGGCCTCACTATGGCTACACCTTC	CASSTGPHYGYTF
14	NA	TRBV6-6	TRBJ2-6	NA	TGTGCCACCTGGGGGGCCTCTGGGGCCAACGTCCTGACTTTC	CATWGASGANVLTF
15	NA	TRBV10-2	TRBJ2-4	NA	TGCGCCAGCAGTGAGTCGGGAGTCAAAGCAAACATTCAGTACTTC	CASSESGVKANIQYF
14	NA	TRBV29-1	TRBJ1-2	NA	TGCAGCGTTGAAGGAGGGCTGGGCAGATATGGCTACACCTTC	CSVEGGLGRYGYTF
13	NA	TRBV11-2	TRBJ2-7	NA	TGTGCCAGCAGCTTAGGGGCGAACTACGAGCAGTACTTC	CASSLGANYEQYF
16	NA	TRBV7-8	TRBJ1-5	NA	TGTGCCAGCAGCCCGCCTCAGGCCTATAGCAATCAGCCCCAGCATTTT	CASSPPQAYSNQPQHF
17	NA	TRBV10-3	TRBJ2-3	TRBD1	TGTGCCATCAGTGAGCCCACCCGGACAGGGGCGCCAGATACGCAGTATTTT	CAISEPTRTGAPDTQYF
17	NA	TRBV11-3	TRBJ2-3	NA	TGTGCCAGCAGCCAAGGTGGGCCTTGGGATAACACAGATACGCAGTATTTT	CASSQGGPWDNTDTQYF
14	NA	TRBV6-5	TRBJ2-7	NA	TGTGCCAGCAGTTACTCCGCGGGGATCCACGAGCAGTACTTC	CASSYSAGIHEQYF
16	NA	TRBV28	TRBJ2-3	NA	TGTGCCAGTCCCCCTCCCACAGGGGCGGGGACAGATACGCAGTATTTT	CASPPPTGAGTDTQYF
15	NA	TRBV28	TRBJ2-6	NA	TGTGCCAGCAGTTCCCGGGGGACTGGGGCCAACGTCCTGACTTTC	CASSSRGTGANVLTF
13	NA	TRBV5-4	TRBJ1-1	NA	TGTGCCAGCAGCTTGGGGGGAACCACTGAAGCTTTCTTT	CASSLGGTTEAFF
14	NA	TRBV11-2	TRBJ1-6	NA	TGTGCCAGCAGCTTAGCCAGGGATAATTCACCCCTCCACTTT	CASSLARDNSPLHF
18	NA	TRBV28	TRBJ1-6	TRBD1	TGTGCCAGCAGTTCTCGACGCGGGACAGGGGGCGCGGTTTCACCCCTCCACTTT	CASSSRRGTGGAVSPLHF
15	NA	TRBV11-2	TRBJ2-2	NA	TGTGCCAGCAGCGTCGGGACCGGGGCCACCGGGGAGCTGTTTTTT	CASSVGTGATGELFF
13	NA	TRBV18	TRBJ2-1	TRBD2	TGTGCCAGCTCACCGGGAGGGACCGATGAGCAGTTCTTC	CASSPGGTDEQFF
12	NA	TRBV11-2	TRBJ2-1	NA	TGTGCCAGCAGCTTAGTGGGGAATGAGCAGTTCTTC	CASSLVGNEQFF
17	NA	TRBV5-1	TRBJ1-2	TRBD1	TGCGCCAGCAGCATTCCTCTGAGGACAGGGAGATTGGATGGCTACACCTTC	CASSIPLRTGRLDGYTF
20	NA	TRBV5-1	TRBJ2-1	TRBD2	TGCGCCAGCAGCTTGGGCTCTGGTGGTCTTGGCGGGAGCTCCTACAATGAGCAGTTCTTC	CASSLGSGGLGGSSYNEQFF
16	NA	TRBV7-9	TRBJ2-7	TRBD2	TGTGCCAGCAGCCAAGGCCTAGCGGCCCACGTCTACGAGCAGTACTTC	CASSQGLAAHVYEQYF
12	NA	TRBV7-8	TRBJ1-5	NA	TGTGCCAGCACCACGAGGGATCAGCCCCAGCATTTT	CASTTRDQPQHF
14	NA	TRBV19	TRBJ2-7	NA	TGTGCCAGTAGCGGCCACTTCGGGGTTGCCGAGCAGTACTTC	CASSGHFGVAEQYF
15	NA	TRBV7-6	TRBJ2-5	NA	TGTGCCAGCAGCGCAACCGGGCCCCCGATTGGGACCCAGTACTTC	CASSATGPPIGTQYF
16	NA	TRBV7-7	TRBJ2-1	TRBD2	TGTGCCAGCAGCTTAGCCCGTGGCGGGGGGAGGCATGAGCAGTTCTTC	CASSLARGGGRHEQFF
15	NA	TRBV4-1	TRBJ2-7	TRBD2	TGCGCCAGCAGCCCGCCTAGCGGTCCCACCTACGAGCAGTACTTC	CASSPPSGPTYEQYF
13	few	TRBV27	TRBJ1-5	NA	TGTGCCAGCAGTTTAGTCTGGGGTCAGCCCCAGCATTTT	CASSLVWGQPQHF